The clone carrying this T cell receptor beta chain counts as medium-sized. Its antigen is not known. The data stem from a study of HIV-infected patients and healthy controls. The study's findings and limits: A major limitation was that merely sixteen HIV-infected individuals were processed. HIV+ repertoires were severely depleted of MAIT alpha-chain CDR3s, unlike healthy controls.

Follow-up blood was drawn about 14 weeks, roughly three months, after antiretroviral therapy began. The repertoire came from unfractionated whole blood and reflected all unsorted peripheral T cells. About 450 ng RNA was reverse transcribed with alpha and beta constant-region primers. Alpha and beta chain libraries were made separately by chain-specific third strand synthesis with multiplexing indices. A 12-nucleotide barcode per molecule came from two concatenated random hexamers added pre-amplification. TCRdb analysed the 5' RACE reads with MiXCR anew, one entry per CDR3 protein. Altogether 5,000 to 6,000 distinct CDR3 sequences are present, around 9% being singletons, with the ten largest covering 27%. The CDR3 is made up of 13 amino acids. Germline CDR1 is SGHDT and CDR2 is YYEEEE. Trimming stripped 1 base from V and 1 base from J, with 5 bases between.

This sequence joins TRBV5-6 and TRBJ1-1; D is ambiguous. The receptor's source is an adult with HIV infection. The specimen was blood, collected during antiretroviral therapy. CDR3 sequence reads: CASSLFQNTEAFF. The CDR3 nucleotides read TGTGCCAGCAGCTTGTTTCAGAACACTGAAGCTTTCTTT.